These 14 T cell receptor beta chains share one sample of origin, sequenced in a study of glioma-infiltrating T cells. Using RNA template, CDR3s of TCR alpha and beta were amplified with iRepertoire arm-PCR. TCRdb processed the multiplex PCR reads anew with MiXCR; each CDR3 protein has one entry. Counted here are more than 300,000 distinct CDR3 sequences, approximately 42% occurring once; the ten biggest clones make up approximately 12%. The sample taken for sequencing was glioma tissue, nonneoplastic brain tissue, or PBMCs (not recorded which). All receptors come from a human donor with low-grade glioma or glioblastoma, undergoing nonglioma brain surgery, or in good health (not recorded which).

In this sample, this clonotype turned up a few times. CDR3 protein: CASSLLQTSGRFRGGTDTQYF. CDR3 in DNA: TGCGCCAGCAGCCTACTTCAGACTAGCGGGAGGTTCAGGGGGGGCACAGATACGCAGTATTTT. The chain joins TRBV4-1 to TRBJ2-3; 13 positions match TRBD2. CDR3 length: 21 residues. CDR1 MGHRA and CDR2 YSYEKL come from the germline V gene. J gave up 1 base and V 4 bases, and 17 bases lay outside the gene matches.

For this clonotype: A much larger clone sits a single nucleotide away, making a read error possible. V usage is TRBV6-5 and J usage is TRBJ2-4, with TRBD2 matching 11 bases. The ends lost 5 bases at V and 8 bases at J; junction bases unmatched: 11. The CDR3 length is 16 residues. Looked up from germline, CDR1 is MNHEY and CDR2 is SVGAGI. The CDR3 reads CASSRGLAAFWDIQYF. The DNA of the CDR3 is TGTGCCAGCAGTAGGGGACTAGCGGCGTTCTGGGACATTCAGTACTTC.

The chain carries TRBV7-2 and TRBJ2-5; the D gene is possibly TRBD2 (7 bases). This CDR3 has 16 amino acids. Trimming cost V 3 bases and J 5 bases, with 19 bases left between them. From germline, CDR1 is SGHTA and CDR2 FQGNSA. The CDR3, as DNA: TGTGCCAGCAGCTTCACCGGGGAGGGGGGCAGGGAGACCCAGTACTTC. Translating it yields CASSFTGEGGRETQYF.

This rearrangement joins TRBV7-2 to TRBJ2-3, with TRBD2 matching over 9 bases. Germline V gives CDR1 SGHTA, CDR2 FQGNSA. The CDR3 runs 18 residues. The V gene end was trimmed by 1 base and the J gene end by 5 bases; junction bases not matched to a gene: 13. The CDR3 bases are TGTGCCAGCAGCTTAGGACCGAGCGGGAGGACCATGGAAGATACGCAGTATTTT. Its protein is CASSLGPSGRTMEDTQYF. Full variable domain (rest looked up from reference TRBV7-2 and TRBJ2-3): GAGVSQSPSNKVTEKGKDVELRCDPISGHTALYWYRQSLGQGLEFLIYFQGNSAPDKSGLPSDRFSAERTGGSVSTLTIQRTQQEDSAVYLCASSLGPSGRTMEDTQYFGPGTRLTVL.

This clonotype occurred many times. This sequence joins TRBV28 and TRBJ1-5; D uncertain. The germline CDR1 and CDR2 sequences are MDHEN and SYDVKM. The CDR3 totals 12 residues. Deletions cut 6 bases from V and 7 bases from J, with 10 bases between. CDR3 nucleotide sequence: TGTGCCAGCAGCCCCTGGAACCAGCCCCAGCATTTT. Protein sequence: CASSPWNQPQHF. Filled out from reference TRBV28 and TRBJ1-5, the complete variable domain reads DVKVTQSSRYLVKRTGEKVFLECVQDMDHENMFWYRQDPGLGLRLIYFSYDVKMKEKGDIPEGYSVSREKKERFSLILESASTNQTSMYLCASSPWNQPQHFGDGTRLSIL.

With regard to this clonotype: A read error may explain this, as a much larger clone is one base away. As the CDR3 is not closed by the conserved phenylalanine or tryptophan, this likely results from a read error. V gene TRBV7-9 combines with J gene TRBJ2-1; no clear D. CDR1 and CDR2 (germline): SEHNR, FQNEAQ (reference sequence). The CDR3 length is 11 residues. Between the trimmed V and J ends, which lost 10 bases and 4 bases, there was a span of 8 bases. CDR3 coding DNA: TGTGCCATCGACACGTACAATGAGCAGTTCCTC. This encodes CAIDTYNEQFL.

The chain is built from TRBV28 and TRBJ1-2; D uncertain. Germline V gene lookup returns CDR1 MDHEN and CDR2 SYDVKM. Trimming cost V 5 bases and J 8 bases, with 21 bases left between them. The CDR3 runs to 15 residues. DNA of the CDR3: TGTGCCAGCAGTCCCCCGACCTGGGTCTCGGGAGGCTACACCTTC. Protein product: CASSPPTWVSGGYTF.

V and J are TRBV20-1 and TRBJ1-5, with a tentative D call TRBD1 (5 bases). V was clipped by 3 bases and J by 7 bases, with 13 bases between them. Germline assignment: CDR1 DFQATT and CDR2 SNEGSKA (reference sequence). This CDR3 region has 13 residues. The DNA for the CDR3 is TGCAGTGCTAGGACAGTCTTGGGGCAGCCCCAGCATTTT. Protein sequence: CSARTVLGQPQHF.

Worth noting for this clonotype: A much larger clone differs by one base, so this may be a read error. A read error is likely, as this CDR3 ends without the conserved phenylalanine or tryptophan. The chain combines TRBV27 with TRBJ2-7; 8 nucleotides line up with TRBD1. Germline V CDR1 and CDR2: MNHEY, SMNVEV (reference sequence). This CDR3 comprises 13 residues. Unmatched junction bases numbered 9, after V lost 8 bases and J lost 6 bases. CDR3 region: CASGRTGFSEQYL. For the CDR3, the DNA is TGTGCCAGCGGCCGGACAGGGTTTTCCGAGCAGTACTTG.

The J gene is TRBJ2-6, the V gene TRBV10-3; D remains unclear. CDR3 length equals 17 residues. The germline V and J ends were trimmed by 3 bases and 0 bases, with 12 bases remaining between them. Germline CDR1 ENHRY, CDR2 SYGVKD. The CDR3 DNA is TGTGCCATCAGTGAACAGCACCCTTCCTCTGGGGCCAACGTCCTGACTTTC. This gives the protein CAISEQHPSSGANVLTF.

As concerns this clonotype: A much bigger clone sits one base away, suggesting this may be a read error. This chain connects TRBV7-2 to TRBJ2-3; D not certain. The ends were cut back, 5 bases at V and 6 bases at J, with 15 bases in the middle. This CDR3 spans 14 amino acids. Germline assignment: CDR1 SGHTA and CDR2 FQGNSA. CDR3 sequence: CASSPEAHPDTQYF. The DNA of the CDR3 is TGTGCCAGCAGCCCAGAAGCCCACCCGGATACGCAGTATTTT.

Many counts were recorded for this clonotype. This sequence joins TRBV20-1 and TRBJ2-1; 15 nucleotides match TRBD2. Germline CDR1 DFQATT, CDR2 SNEGSKA (reference sequence). Trimming at V came to 0 bases and at J to 9 bases, leaving 6 bases not matched to a gene. The CDR3 covers 16 residues. The CDR3 protein is CSAREAGLAGGGEQFF. The CDR3 coding sequence is TGCAGTGCTAGAGAGGCGGGACTAGCGGGAGGTGGTGAGCAGTTCTTC.

In regard to this clonotype: This may arise from a read error, as a much more abundant clone is one base away. The chain links TRBV28 to TRBJ2-1; D unresolved. The germline V gene has CDR1 MDHEN and CDR2 SYDVKM. The CDR3 length is 13 residues. Trimming removed 2 bases at V and 6 bases at J, with 8 bases between. In DNA form, the CDR3 reads TGTGCCAGCAGTTTAATCTCTTCCAATGAGCAGTTCTTC. This gives the protein CASSLISSNEQFF. The full variable domain, with the rest looked up from reference TRBV28 and TRBJ2-1, is DVKVTQSSRYLVKRTGEKVFLECVQDMDHENMFWYRQDPGLGLRLIYFSYDVKMKEKGDIPEGYSVSREKKERFSLILESASTNQTSMYLCASSLISSNEQFFGPGTRLTVL.

The chain combines TRBV28 with TRBJ1-1; TRBD1 agrees at 8 bases. CDR1 MDHEN and CDR2 SYDVKM come from the germline V gene. CDR3 size: 15 residues. Unmatched junction bases numbered 14, after V lost 9 bases and J lost 5 bases. The CDR3 here is CASPTPGQGWTEAFF. For the CDR3, the DNA is TGTGCCAGTCCGACCCCAGGACAGGGTTGGACTGAAGCTTTCTTT.